This T cell receptor beta chain was observed in a study of human T cells and chemical hapten exposure. Points from the study as a whole: After DPC sensitization, TCRs above 1 in 1000 frequency showed no change.

Indicated time point: patch test 1, 2 weeks after DPC sensitization. Treatment here: therapeutic diphenylcyclopropenone sensitization with weekly scalp DPC. This clonotype was detected only a few times. Its specificity is unknown. TCRdb processed the RACE reads anew with MiXCR; each CDR3 protein has one entry. Among some 180,000 distinct CDR3 sequences listed, approximately 20% were seen once. This TCR derives from a woman in her forties or fifties with alopecia areata. Some clones in this sample may be carry-over from other donors' samples. This specimen consisted of whole blood, obtained in connection with sensitization to the hapten diphenylcyclopropenone (DPC).

CDR3 amino acids: CASRAGGPQETQYF. CDR3 nucleotide sequence: TGCGCCAGCCGGGCGGGAGGACCCCAAGAGACCCAGTACTTC. This chain uses TRBV5-1 with TRBJ2-5; 8 positions agree with TRBD2. Germline CDR1 SGHRS, CDR2 YFSETQ. This CDR3 comprises 14 residues. Unmatched junction bases numbered 6, after V lost 7 bases and J lost 1 base.